The rows below give T cell receptor beta chains drawn from one sample of a study of control samples from healthy donors and cancer patients. Using immunoSEQ multiplex PCR, the repertoire was profiled, and TCRdb retains in-frame clones only, with some absent. Here the sample spans 90,000 or so clones, roughly nine tenths being singletons. Specimen: blood. All receptors derive from a woman aged 55-69 years in good health. Both conserved end residues are part of each CDR3. D genes are given only for firm matches. Clone size is given for some rows only: seen once, a few or many times, or a class if the clone is expanded.

J: TRBJ1-1; size: once; D: NA; V: TRBV7-9; DNA: TGTGCCAGCAGAACAATGGACAGTGCCGAAGCTTTCTTT; CDR3: CASRTMDSAEAFF
J: TRBJ2-1; size: few; D: NA; V: TRBV5-1; DNA: TGCGCCAGCAGACCTACAGAATACTCCTACAATGAGCAGTTCTTC; CDR3: CASRPTEYSYNEQFF
J: TRBJ2-6; size: NA; D: NA; V: TRBV7-8; DNA: TGTGCCAGCAGCTTGGGGACGGGGGGCGCGATTGGGGCCAACGTCCTGACTTTC; CDR3: CASSLGTGGAIGANVLTF
J: TRBJ2-7; size: NA; D: NA; V: TRBV4-2; DNA: TGTGCCAGCAGCCAAGATCGTGACGCATACGAGCAGTACTTC; CDR3: CASSQDRDAYEQYF
J: TRBJ1-5; size: NA; D: TRBD1; V: TRBV19; DNA: TGTGCCAGTATCTCCGGACAGGGGTATAGCAATCAGCCCCAGCATTTT; CDR3: CASISGQGYSNQPQHF
J: TRBJ1-6; size: NA; D: NA; V: TRBV6-5; DNA: TGTGCCAGCAGTTCCCAAAGCTCCTATAATTCACCCCTCCACTTT; CDR3: CASSSQSSYNSPLHF
J: TRBJ1-5; size: NA; D: NA; V: TRBV6-2/TRBV6-3; DNA: TGTGCCAGCAGTTACGTCGGGGGCCAAGGTCAGCCCCAGCATTTT; CDR3: CASSYVGGQGQPQHF
J: TRBJ2-1; size: NA; D: TRBD2; V: TRBV7-2; DNA: TGTGCCAGCAGCCTAGCGGGAGGTAACTACAATGAGCAGTTCTTC; CDR3: CASSLAGGNYNEQFF
J: TRBJ2-2; size: NA; D: NA; V: TRBV6-5; DNA: TGTGCCAGCAGTTACAGTTTAAACACCGGGGAGCTGTTTTTT; CDR3: CASSYSLNTGELFF
J: TRBJ2-1; size: NA; D: NA; V: TRBV6-1; DNA: TGTGCCAGCAGTGAGGGCCCGAGCCGTCGCGGGTCCCCTTACAATGAGCAGTTCTTC; CDR3: CASSEGPSRRGSPYNEQFF
J: TRBJ2-5; size: NA; D: NA; V: TRBV5-4; DNA: TGTGCCAGCAGTTCCGCGGCGGGAAGACAAGAGACCCAGTACTTC; CDR3: CASSSAAGRQETQYF
J: TRBJ1-2; size: NA; D: NA; V: TRBV14; DNA: TGTGCCAGCAGCCAAAGAGACCGAGGACACAAAGGTGGTGGCTACACCTTC; CDR3: CASSQRDRGHKGGGYTF
J: TRBJ1-2; size: NA; D: NA; V: TRBV19; DNA: TGTGCCAGTAGTAGGTTAACAGAGGACTATGGCTACACCTTC; CDR3: CASSRLTEDYGYTF
J: TRBJ1-6; size: NA; D: TRBD1; V: TRBV7-8; DNA: TGTGCCAGCAGCTTAGGGGGACAGTATAATTCACCCCTCCACTTT; CDR3: CASSLGGQYNSPLHF
J: TRBJ1-1; size: NA; D: NA; V: TRBV12-3/TRBV12-4; DNA: TGTGCCAGCAAAGCCCTTAGCGGAACTGAAGCTTTCTTT; CDR3: CASKALSGTEAFF
J: TRBJ2-7; size: NA; D: NA; V: TRBV6-5; DNA: TGTGCCAGCTCTCCCAAGGGCTATTCCTACGAGCAGTACTTC; CDR3: CASSPKGYSYEQYF
J: TRBJ1-6; size: NA; D: TRBD1; V: TRBV19; DNA: TGTGCCAGTAGTATATCGGGACAGGGGGCTTCACCCCTCCACTTT; CDR3: CASSISGQGASPLHF
J: TRBJ2-7; size: NA; D: NA; V: TRBV20-1; DNA: TGCAGTGCTAAGTGGGGGTGGGAGCAGTACTTC; CDR3: CSAKWGWEQYF
J: TRBJ2-3; size: NA; D: TRBD2; V: TRBV10-3; DNA: TGTGCCACGGGATCAAAGGCAGCGGGGGGGTTCACAGATACGCAGTATTTT; CDR3: CATGSKAAGGFTDTQYF
J: TRBJ1-1; size: NA; D: NA; V: TRBV11-2; DNA: TGTGCCAGCACCTCTGGGGTTTACACTGAAGCTTTCTTT; CDR3: CASTSGVYTEAFF
J: TRBJ2-5; size: NA; D: TRBD2; V: TRBV5-5; DNA: TGTGCCACCAGAGCGGGAGTCGAAGAGACCCAGTACTTC; CDR3: CATRAGVEETQYF
J: TRBJ2-5; size: once; D: NA; V: TRBV20-1; DNA: TGCAGTGCTAGTCTTGTGGCGGGACCAGAGACCCAGTACTTC; CDR3: CSASLVAGPETQYF
J: TRBJ2-7; size: few; D: NA; V: TRBV4-1; DNA: TGCGCCAGCAGCCGTATGTTAGGCATTCCCTCCGAGCAGTACTTC; CDR3: CASSRMLGIPSEQYF
J: TRBJ2-4; size: NA; D: NA; V: TRBV3-1/TRBV3-2; DNA: TGTGCCAGCAGCCGCGCGCAACAGGCCCCGGGGAACATTCAGTACTTC; CDR3: CASSRAQQAPGNIQYF
J: TRBJ1-1; size: NA; D: NA; V: TRBV2; DNA: TGTGCCAGCACCACACTCGTTCTGGGGAATACTGAAGCTTTCTTT; CDR3: CASTTLVLGNTEAFF
J: TRBJ2-7; size: NA; D: NA; V: TRBV7-6; DNA: TGTGCCAGCAGCTTTAGCGAGCGAGAGCAGTACTTC; CDR3: CASSFSEREQYF
J: TRBJ2-1; size: NA; D: NA; V: TRBV14; DNA: TGTGCCAGCAGCCAAGATTTGGGTTATGAGCAGTTCTTC; CDR3: CASSQDLGYEQFF
J: TRBJ2-7; size: NA; D: TRBD1; V: TRBV3-1/TRBV3-2; DNA: TGTGCCAGCAGCCGCGAGACAGGGGGCCGCACCTACGAGCAGTACTTC; CDR3: CASSRETGGRTYEQYF
J: TRBJ1-1; size: NA; D: NA; V: TRBV7-2; DNA: TGTGCCAGCAGCTTATTAGCGGGGGGCACTGAAGCTTTCTTT; CDR3: CASSLLAGGTEAFF
J: TRBJ1-4; size: NA; D: TRBD1; V: TRBV5-1; DNA: TGCGCCAGCCGGGGACAGGGGGCGTCTAATGAAAAACTGTTTTTT; CDR3: CASRGQGASNEKLFF
J: TRBJ2-7; size: NA; D: NA; V: TRBV12-5; DNA: TGTGCTTTGCGTCAGTTGGGGGAGCGGAAAAACGAGCAGTACTTC; CDR3: CALRQLGERKNEQYF
J: TRBJ1-1; size: NA; D: NA; V: TRBV18; DNA: TGTGCCAGCTCACCGGTGGGGGACACTGAAGCTTTCTTT; CDR3: CASSPVGDTEAFF
J: TRBJ2-1; size: few; D: NA; V: TRBV7-6; DNA: TGTGCCAGCAGCTTATACCAGGGAGGAAATGAGCAGTTCTTC; CDR3: CASSLYQGGNEQFF
J: TRBJ1-4; size: NA; D: TRBD1; V: TRBV18; DNA: TGTGCCAGCTCACCGCCGGGACAGGGCCCTGAAAAACTGTTTTTT; CDR3: CASSPPGQGPEKLFF
J: TRBJ1-2; size: NA; D: NA; V: TRBV4-3; DNA: TGCGCCAGCAGCCAATCTCTGGACTATGGCTACACCTTC; CDR3: CASSQSLDYGYTF
J: TRBJ1-1; size: NA; D: NA; V: TRBV5-1; DNA: TGCGCCAGCAGCTTGTTCCTGGGGCCGAACACTGAAGCTTTCTTT; CDR3: CASSLFLGPNTEAFF
J: TRBJ1-2; size: NA; D: NA; V: TRBV4-2; DNA: TGTGCCAGCAGCCAAACTACAGGGAACTATGGCTACACCTTC; CDR3: CASSQTTGNYGYTF
J: TRBJ2-2; size: NA; D: TRBD2; V: TRBV19; DNA: TGTGCCAGTAGTACCGCTAGCGGGAGGGCCTTCGGGGAGCTGTTTTTT; CDR3: CASSTASGRAFGELFF
J: TRBJ1-1; size: NA; D: TRBD1; V: TRBV2; DNA: TGTGCCAGCAGTGCGGACAGGGGGCTTGGCACTGAAGCTTTCTTT; CDR3: CASSADRGLGTEAFF
J: TRBJ1-2; size: NA; D: TRBD1; V: TRBV6-2/TRBV6-3; DNA: TGTGCCAGCAGTATACAGGGGGCAACACCTAACTATGGCTACACCTTC; CDR3: CASSIQGATPNYGYTF
J: TRBJ1-2; size: NA; D: NA; V: TRBV27; DNA: TGTGCCAGCAGTTCCGATGCTGGGCTCATGGGCTACACCTTC; CDR3: CASSSDAGLMGYTF
J: TRBJ2-2; size: NA; D: NA; V: TRBV6-4; DNA: TGTGCCAGCAGTGAGGGGACGGACACCGGGGAGCTGTTTTTT; CDR3: CASSEGTDTGELFF
J: TRBJ2-5; size: NA; D: NA; V: TRBV30; DNA: TGTGCCTGGAGTGTGGGGCTAGGAGAGACCCAGTACTTC; CDR3: CAWSVGLGETQYF
J: TRBJ1-4; size: NA; D: TRBD1; V: TRBV5-1; DNA: TGCGCCAGCAGCTTCGGGACAGATTATGAAAAACTGTTTTTT; CDR3: CASSFGTDYEKLFF
J: TRBJ2-4; size: NA; D: NA; V: TRBV5-6; DNA: TGTGCCAGCAGCAGATCCGACCTAAACATTCAGTACTTC; CDR3: CASSRSDLNIQYF